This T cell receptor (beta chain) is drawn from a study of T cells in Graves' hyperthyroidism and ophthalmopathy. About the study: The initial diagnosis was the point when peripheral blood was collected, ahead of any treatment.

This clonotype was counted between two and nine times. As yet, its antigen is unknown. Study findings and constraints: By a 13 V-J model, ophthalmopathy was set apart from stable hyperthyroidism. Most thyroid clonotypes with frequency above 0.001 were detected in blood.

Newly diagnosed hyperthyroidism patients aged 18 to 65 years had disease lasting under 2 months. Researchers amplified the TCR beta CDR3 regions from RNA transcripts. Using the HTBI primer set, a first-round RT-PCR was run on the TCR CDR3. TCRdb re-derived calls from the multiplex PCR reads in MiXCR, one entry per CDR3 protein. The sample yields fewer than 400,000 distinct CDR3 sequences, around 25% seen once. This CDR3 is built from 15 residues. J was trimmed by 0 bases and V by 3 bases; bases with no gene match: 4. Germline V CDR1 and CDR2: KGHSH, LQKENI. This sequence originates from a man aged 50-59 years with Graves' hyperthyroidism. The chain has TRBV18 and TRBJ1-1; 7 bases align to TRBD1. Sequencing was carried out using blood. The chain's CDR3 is CASSPDRFMNTEAFF. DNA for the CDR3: TGTGCCAGCTCACCGGACAGGTTCATGAACACTGAAGCTTTCTTT. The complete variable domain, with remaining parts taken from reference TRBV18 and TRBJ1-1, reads NAGVMQNPRHLVRRRGQEARLRCSPMKGHSHVYWYRQLPEEGLKFMVYLQKENIIDESGMPKERFSAEFPKEGPSILRIQQVVRGDSAAYFCASSPDRFMNTEAFFGQGTRLTVV.